Below are 30 T cell receptor beta chains sequenced from a single sample in a study of cytomegalovirus exposure and HLA in healthy donors. The primer mix had 60 Vbeta and 13 Jbeta primers. Only in-frame clones appear in the TCRdb table, and some are missing; sequencing was by immunoSEQ multiplex PCR. The sample totals roughly 120,000 clones. Material for sequencing was PBMCs. These receptor sequences come from a man aged 40-55 years in good health and CMV-seronegative.

This chain joins TRBV10-3 and TRBJ2-7; 9 bases are a match to TRBD2. CDR3 size: 13 residues. V gave up 8 bases and J gave up 2 bases; unmatched junction bases: 4. CDR1 and CDR2 (germline): ENHRY, SYGVKD. The CDR3 DNA follows: TGTGCCATCCGACTAGCGGCAACCTACGAGCAGTACTTC. Translated, it gives CAIRLAATYEQYF.

V and J are TRBV11-3 and TRBJ1-2, with D possibly matching TRBD1 (6 bases). The CDR3 is 14 residues long. Germline values: CDR1 SGHNT, CDR2 YENEEA. The V end was cut by 1 base, the J end by 4 bases, with 10 bases between. The CDR3 coding sequence is TGTGCCAGCAGCTTAGGGGACACTATCTATGGCTACACCTTC. This gives the protein CASSLGDTIYGYTF.

This chain connects TRBV5-1 to TRBJ2-1; D not certain. V was clipped by 2 bases and J by 5 bases, with 8 bases between them. CDR1 is SGHRS, CDR2 YFSETQ, per germline. The CDR3 has 13 amino acids. The CDR3 bases are TGCGCCAGCAGCTTAGTCTCAGACAATGAGCAGTTCTTC. Its protein is CASSLVSDNEQFF.

This rearrangement joins TRBV7-9 to TRBJ2-5; TRBD2 agrees at 7 bases. The tail of the sequence fits TRBJ2-7 better, so the J call may be wrong. This CDR3 comprises 14 residues. The V gene's germline CDR1 is SEHNR and CDR2 FQNEAQ (reference sequence). CDR3 DNA sequence: TGTGCCAGCAGCCCTAGCGGAGCCGATTACGAGCAGTACTTC. This gives the protein CASSPSGADYEQYF.

The chain carries TRBV10-3 and TRBJ2-7, with 7 bases that match TRBD2. With V trimmed by 2 bases and J by 8 bases, 12 bases remained unmatched. From germline, CDR1 is ENHRY and CDR2 SYGVKD. The CDR3 consists of 15 residues. As DNA, the CDR3 is TGTGCCATCAGTGAGGCCGGGGCGGGAGTTGAACAGCAGTACTTC. Protein: CAISEAGAGVEQQYF.

The chain links TRBV5-1 to TRBJ2-5; TRBD1 might be the D (6 bases). The germline V gene encodes CDR1 SGHRS and CDR2 YFSETQ. With 3 bases removed from V and 5 bases from J, the gap between germline ends came to 17 bases. This CDR3 region has 15 residues. CDR3 residues: CASSWGLQGLETQYF. CDR3 DNA sequence: TGCGCCAGCAGCTGGGGCTTACAGGGATTGGAGACCCAGTACTTC.

The V and J genes are TRBV28 and TRBJ2-7; tentatively, D is TRBD2 (6 bases). Trimming shortened V by 6 bases and J by 6 bases, and 18 bases separated the two germline ends. Germline CDR1 and CDR2: MDHEN and SYDVKM. The CDR3 is made up of 14 amino acids. The CDR3 DNA reads TGTGCCAGCAGCCCCGGGGGATCGGGGGTCGAGCAGTACTTC. This codes for CASSPGGSGVEQYF.

This sequence joins TRBV21-1 and TRBJ2-5; the table calls TRBD2, which could not be checked here. The J call may be wrong; the DNA end is better matched by TRBJ2-7. TRBV21-1 is labeled a pseudogene. This CDR3 comprises 13 residues. The CDR3 DNA sequence: TGTGCTATGACTAGCGGTAGCTCCTACGAGCAGTACTTC. This sequence encodes CAMTSGSSYEQYF.

The chain has TRBV11-3 and TRBJ2-2, with D unresolved. The V end lost 0 bases, the J end lost 13 bases, and 6 bases lay between the germline ends. CDR1 is SGHNT and CDR2 is YENEEA in the germline V gene. The CDR3 runs 11 residues. The CDR3 nucleotides are TGTGCCAGCAGCTTAGAGGCAGTGCTGTTTTTT. This codes for CASSLEAVLFF.

This rearrangement joins TRBV14 to TRBJ2-7, with D unclear. CDR1 is SGHDN and CDR2 is FVKESK in the germline V gene. The CDR3 loop spans 12 amino acids. Deletions cut 2 bases from V and 4 bases from J, with 6 bases between. In nucleotides, the CDR3 is TGTGCCAGCAGCCAATTACGGTACGAGCAGTACTTC. This encodes CASSQLRYEQYF.

The chain employs TRBV4-1 and TRBJ2-7; 7 nucleotides match TRBD1. Looked up from germline, CDR1 is MGHRA and CDR2 is YSYEKL. CDR3 length: 14 residues. V gave up 0 bases and J gave up 13 bases; unmatched junction bases: 12. CDR3: CASSQDRRTGAIYF. Here the CDR3 DNA reads TGCGCCAGCAGCCAAGATCGTAGAACAGGGGCTATCTACTTC.

The gene calls are TRBV11-3 and TRBJ2-5; no clear D. Trimming pared 4 bases from V and 3 bases from J, leaving 9 bases between. Germline V CDR1 and CDR2: SGHNT, YENEEA. This CDR3 region has 13 residues. In DNA form, the CDR3 reads TGTGCCAGCAGCTCTCAACTGGAAGAGACCCAGTACTTC. It is translated as CASSSQLEETQYF.

The chain is built from TRBV6-5 and TRBJ1-2; 8 positions match TRBD1. V shed 6 bases and J 4 bases; nucleotides not matched to a gene: 7. The CDR3 has 14 amino acids. Germline lookup yields CDR1 MNHEY and CDR2 SVGAGI. The chain's CDR3 is CASRGTGLIYGYTF. The CDR3, as DNA: TGTGCCAGCAGAGGGACAGGCTTGATCTATGGCTACACCTTC.

This sequence joins TRBV29-1 and TRBJ1-5, with a weak D call TRBD1 (5 bases). The ends were cut back, 8 bases at V and 1 base at J, with 18 bases in the middle. In germline, CDR1 is SQVTM, CDR2 ANQGSEA. This CDR3 comprises 15 residues. The CDR3, as DNA: TGCAGCCTCCCAAGGAGGGGTCTAAGCAATCAGCCCCAGCATTTT. Amino acid sequence: CSLPRRGLSNQPQHF. The full variable domain, completed using reference TRBV29-1 and TRBJ1-5, is SAVISQKPSRDICQRGTSLTIQCQVDSQVTMMFWYRQQPGQSLTLIATANQGSEATYESGFVIDKFPISRPNLTFSTLTVSNMSPEDSSIYLCSLPRRGLSNQPQHFGDGTRLSIL.

The V and J genes are TRBV27 and TRBJ1-4; D not resolved. The V gene lost 4 bases and the J gene lost 3 bases, with 18 bases spanning the gap. Germline CDR1 reads MNHEY; CDR2 reads SMNVEV (reference sequence). The CDR3 is made up of 17 amino acids. Written as DNA, the CDR3 is TGTGCCAGCAGTTCCGCCTCAAAAGGGAGCGCTAATGAAAAACTGTTTTTT. Its protein product is CASSSASKGSANEKLFF.

The chain is built from TRBV28 and TRBJ2-7; 8 bases are shared with TRBD2. The CDR3 totals 15 residues. Trimming took 6 bases from V and 4 from J; bases not matched to a gene: 11. CDR1 is MDHEN and CDR2 is SYDVKM in the germline V gene. The CDR3 loop is CASRSSVAGRYEQYF. The CDR3 DNA is TGTGCCAGCAGATCAAGCGTAGCGGGGCGTTACGAGCAGTACTTC. Full variable domain (remainder filled in from reference TRBV28 and TRBJ2-7): DVKVTQSSRYLVKRTGEKVFLECVQDMDHENMFWYRQDPGLGLRLIYFSYDVKMKEKGDIPEGYSVSREKKERFSLILESASTNQTSMYLCASRSSVAGRYEQYFGPGTRLTVT.

This chain connects TRBV5-1 to TRBJ1-1; TRBD1 agrees at 7 bases. This CDR3 has 15 residues. The V and J ends lost 0 bases and 0 bases, in that order; junction bases with no gene match: 2. CDR1 is SGHRS, CDR2 YFSETQ, per germline. DNA for the CDR3: TGCGCCAGCAGCTTGGAAGGACAGGTGAACACTGAAGCTTTCTTT. Translating it yields CASSLEGQVNTEAFF.

This chain uses TRBV19 with TRBJ1-5; 7 bases are shared with TRBD1. The V and J ends lost 7 bases and 7 bases, in that order; junction bases with no gene match: 7. Germline V gene sequence: CDR1 LNHDA, CDR2 SQIVND (reference sequence). The length of the CDR3 is 13 residues. The CDR3 DNA sequence: TGTGCCAGTAATCCGGGACAGTTACAGCCCCAGCATTTT. Protein sequence: CASNPGQLQPQHF. Variable domain in full (rest from reference TRBV19 and TRBJ1-5): DGGITQSPKYLFRKEGQNVTLSCEQNLNHDAMYWYRQDPGQGLRLIYYSQIVNDFQKGDIAEGYSVSREKKESFPLTVTSAQKNPTAFYLCASNPGQLQPQHFGDGTRLSIL.

The gene calls are TRBV6-1 and TRBJ1-5; no clear D gene. CDR1 MNHNS and CDR2 SASEGT come from the germline V gene. CDR3 length: 13 amino acids. CDR3 in amino acids: CAAADYSNQPQHF. CDR3 coding DNA: TGTGCGGCGGCAGATTATAGCAATCAGCCCCAGCATTTT.

V usage is TRBV19 and J usage is TRBJ2-7; 13 nucleotides line up with TRBD2. This CDR3 is built from 16 residues. The trim removed 2 bases at V and 3 bases at J, leaving 4 bases unmatched. Germline-derived CDR1 and CDR2 are LNHDA and SQIVND (reference sequence). CDR3 sequence (DNA): TGTGCCAGTAGTATAACCGGGACTAGCGGGAACTACGAGCAGTACTTC. It yields the protein CASSITGTSGNYEQYF.

The V call is TRBV7-9, the J call TRBJ2-7; possibly TRBD1 for D (5 bases). This CDR3 comprises 14 residues. V lost 4 bases and J lost 9, with 19 bases in between. Germline CDR1 is SEHNR and CDR2 is FQNEAQ (reference sequence). The CDR3 region is CASSSLYGQVGQYF. Written as DNA, the CDR3 is TGTGCCAGCAGCTCTCTCTACGGACAAGTTGGGCAGTACTTC.

This chain joins TRBV27 and TRBJ2-5; D is perhaps TRBD2 (5 bases). Between the trimmed V and J ends, which lost 0 bases and 5 bases, there was a span of 7 bases. Germline assignment: CDR1 MNHEY and CDR2 SMNVEV (reference sequence). The CDR3 consists of 13 residues. Here the CDR3 reads CASSLSRVETQYF. In DNA, the CDR3 is TGTGCCAGCAGTTTATCGAGGGTTGAGACCCAGTACTTC.

This chain connects TRBV7-2 to TRBJ2-7; 8 nucleotides match TRBD1. CDR1 SGHTA and CDR2 FQGNSA come from the germline V gene. There are 16 residues in the CDR3. V lost 4 bases and J lost 5; bases outside the gene matches: 13. Here the CDR3 reads CASSYSRGQGLHEQYF. CDR3 sequence (DNA): TGTGCCAGCAGCTACTCAAGAGGACAGGGACTCCACGAGCAGTACTTC.

The chain uses TRBV28 and TRBJ1-2, with unresolved D. The CDR3 consists of 13 residues. Germline V CDR1 and CDR2: MDHEN, SYDVKM. Trimming removed 2 bases at V and 9 bases at J, with 13 bases between. CDR3 loop: CASSLGSPASYTF. Here the CDR3 DNA reads TGTGCCAGCAGTTTAGGTAGTCCCGCCAGCTACACCTTC.

The gene calls are TRBV9 and TRBJ2-1, with TRBD2 identical over 9 bases. CDR1 is SGDLS, CDR2 YYNGEE, per germline. V lost 4 bases, J lost 7 bases, and 6 bases stayed unmatched. The CDR3 extends over 14 amino acids. The CDR3 region has the DNA TGTGCCAGCAGCCCGGGACTAGCAAGGAATGAGCAGTTCTTC. This translates into CASSPGLARNEQFF.

The chain links TRBV28 to TRBJ2-3, with TRBD1 identical over 7 bases. J gave up 0 bases and V 4 bases, and 7 bases lay outside the gene matches. Germline lookup yields CDR1 MDHEN and CDR2 SYDVKM. This CDR3 contains 16 residues. Here the CDR3 reads CASSSYRGSSTDTQYF. DNA of the CDR3: TGTGCCAGCAGTTCCTACAGGGGCTCTAGCACAGATACGCAGTATTTT.

The chain has TRBV4-2 and TRBJ1-5, with TRBD1 as a possible D gene (6 bases). There are 15 residues in the CDR3. V was clipped by 0 bases and J by 2 bases, with 8 bases between them. Per the germline V gene, CDR1 is LGHNA and CDR2 is YNFKEQ. The CDR3 nucleotides read TGTGCCAGCAGCCAAGAGGGGGCTGGCAATCAGCCCCAGCATTTT. This translates into CASSQEGAGNQPQHF.

V usage is TRBV21-1 and J usage is TRBJ2-7; the tabulated D call, TRBD2, remains unverified against the DNA. TRBV21-1 is a recognized pseudogene. CDR3 size: 20 residues. CDR3 protein: CASSKALFGLAEPGVYEQYF. The CDR3 DNA reads as TGTGCCAGCAGCAAAGCGCTTTTCGGACTAGCGGAGCCGGGGGTTTACGAGCAGTACTTC.

The rearrangement links TRBV5-1 to TRBJ2-7; 11 nucleotides agree with TRBD2. V lost 4 bases, J lost 7 bases, and 7 bases stayed unmatched. The CDR3 runs 14 residues. Germline V gives CDR1 SGHRS, CDR2 YFSETQ. The chain's CDR3 is CASSRGLAAGEQYF. CDR3 DNA sequence: TGCGCCAGCAGCCGGGGACTAGCGGCAGGGGAGCAGTACTTC.

This chain uses TRBV6-1 with TRBJ2-6; D is possibly TRBD2 (5 bases). CDR3 length: 14 amino acids. Trimming cost V 8 bases and J 4 bases, with 12 bases left between them. Germline CDR1 reads MNHNS; CDR2 reads SASEGT. The CDR3 loop reads CASQLRGGANVLTF. CDR3 DNA: TGTGCCAGCCAGCTCCGGGGAGGGGCCAACGTCCTGACTTTC.